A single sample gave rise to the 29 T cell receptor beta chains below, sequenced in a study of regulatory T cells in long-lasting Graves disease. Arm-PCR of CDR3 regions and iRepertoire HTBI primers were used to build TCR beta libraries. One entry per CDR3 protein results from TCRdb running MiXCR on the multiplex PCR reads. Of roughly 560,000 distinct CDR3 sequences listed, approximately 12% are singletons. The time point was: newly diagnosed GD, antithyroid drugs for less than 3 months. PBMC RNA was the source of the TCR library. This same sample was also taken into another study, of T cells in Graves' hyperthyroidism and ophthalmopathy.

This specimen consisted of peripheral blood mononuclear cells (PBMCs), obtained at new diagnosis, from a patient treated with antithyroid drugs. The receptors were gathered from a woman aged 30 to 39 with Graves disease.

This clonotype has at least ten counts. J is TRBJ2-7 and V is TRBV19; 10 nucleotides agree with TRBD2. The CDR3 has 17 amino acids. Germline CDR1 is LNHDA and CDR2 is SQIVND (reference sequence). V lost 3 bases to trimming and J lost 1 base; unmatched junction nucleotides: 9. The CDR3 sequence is CASSIFPSGRGSYEQYF. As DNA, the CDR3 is TGTGCCAGTAGTATCTTCCCAAGCGGGAGGGGGTCCTACGAGCAGTACTTC.

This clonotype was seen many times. CDR3 region: CSAAGTDNEKLFF. CDR3 DNA sequence: TGCAGTGCTGCCGGGACGGATAATGAAAAACTGTTTTTT. V gene TRBV20-1 combines with J gene TRBJ1-4; possible D gene TRBD1, 5 bases. V was clipped by 5 bases and J by 4 bases, with 11 bases between them. CDR1 DFQATT and CDR2 SNEGSKA come from the germline V gene (reference sequence). The CDR3 length is 13 residues.

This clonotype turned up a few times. The CDR3 DNA is TGTGCCACCAACCTGGGGTTACGCATGAACACTGAAGCTTTCTTT. It encodes CATNLGLRMNTEAFF. The gene calls are TRBV5-6 and TRBJ1-1; the D is unclear. Germline CDR1 is SGHDT and CDR2 is YYEEEE. V shed 9 bases and J shed 0 bases, with 18 bases lying between them. This CDR3 contains 15 residues.

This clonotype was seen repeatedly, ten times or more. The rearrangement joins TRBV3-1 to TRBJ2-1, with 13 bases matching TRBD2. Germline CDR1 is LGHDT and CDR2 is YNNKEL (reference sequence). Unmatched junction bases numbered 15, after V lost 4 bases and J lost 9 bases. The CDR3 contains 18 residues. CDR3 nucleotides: TGTGCCAGCAGCCGCCGACAGGGCACTAGCGGGAGGGTGAGTGAGCAGTTCTTC. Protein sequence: CASSRRQGTSGRVSEQFF.

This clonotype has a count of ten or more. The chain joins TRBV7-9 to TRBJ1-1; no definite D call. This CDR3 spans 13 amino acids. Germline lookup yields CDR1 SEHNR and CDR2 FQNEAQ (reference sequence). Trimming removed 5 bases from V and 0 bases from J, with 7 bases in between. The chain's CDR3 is CASSLPMNTEAFF. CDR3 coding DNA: TGTGCCAGCAGCCTGCCCATGAACACTGAAGCTTTCTTT.

The CDR3 region has the DNA TGTGCCAGCAGTCCGCCTTTTGCCAAAAACATTCAGTACTTC. It codes for CASSPPFAKNIQYF. The chain has TRBV28 and TRBJ2-4; D is ambiguous. Trimming removed 5 bases at V and 1 base at J, with 9 bases between. Germline-derived CDR1 and CDR2 are MDHEN and SYDVKM. This CDR3 has 14 amino acids.

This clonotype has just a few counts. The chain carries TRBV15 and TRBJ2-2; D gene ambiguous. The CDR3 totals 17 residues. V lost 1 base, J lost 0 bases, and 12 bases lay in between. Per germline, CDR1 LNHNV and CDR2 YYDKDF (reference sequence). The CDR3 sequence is CATSRVGAFANTGELFF. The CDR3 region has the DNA TGTGCCACCAGCAGAGTCGGCGCGTTCGCGAACACCGGGGAGCTGTTTTTT. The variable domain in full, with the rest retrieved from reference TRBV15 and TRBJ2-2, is DAMVIQNPRYQVTQFGKPVTLSCSQTLNHNVMYWYQQKSSQAPKLLFHYYDKDFNNEADTPDNFQSRRPNTSFCFLDIRSPGLGDTAMYLCATSRVGAFANTGELFFGEGSRLTVL.

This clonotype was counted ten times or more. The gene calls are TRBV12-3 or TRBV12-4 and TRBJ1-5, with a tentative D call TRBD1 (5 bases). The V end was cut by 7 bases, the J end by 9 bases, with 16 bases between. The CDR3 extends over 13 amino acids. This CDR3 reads CASTQTAGGPQHF. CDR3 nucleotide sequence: TGTGCCAGCACCCAGACCGCCGGGGGGCCCCAGCATTTT.

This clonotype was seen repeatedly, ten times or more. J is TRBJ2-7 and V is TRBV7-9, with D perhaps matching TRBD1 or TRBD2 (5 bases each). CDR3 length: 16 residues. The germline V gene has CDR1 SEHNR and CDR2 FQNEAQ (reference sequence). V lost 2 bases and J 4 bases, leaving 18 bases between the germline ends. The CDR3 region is CASSLISWDGEYEQYF. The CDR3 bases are TGTGCCAGCAGCTTAATTTCGTGGGACGGAGAATACGAGCAGTACTTC.

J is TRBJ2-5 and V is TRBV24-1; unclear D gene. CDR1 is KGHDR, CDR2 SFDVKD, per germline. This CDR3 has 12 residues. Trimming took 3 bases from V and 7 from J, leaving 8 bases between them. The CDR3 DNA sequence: TGTGCCACCAGTGATAGACCCGGGACCCAGTACTTC. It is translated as CATSDRPGTQYF.

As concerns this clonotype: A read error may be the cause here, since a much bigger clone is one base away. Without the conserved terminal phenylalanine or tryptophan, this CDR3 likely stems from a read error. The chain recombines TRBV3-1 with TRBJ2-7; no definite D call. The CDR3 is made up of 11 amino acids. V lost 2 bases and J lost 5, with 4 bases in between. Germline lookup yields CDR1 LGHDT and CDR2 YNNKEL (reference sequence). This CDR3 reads CASSQLHEQYL. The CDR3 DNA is TGTGCCAGCAGCCAACTCCACGAGCAGTACCTC.

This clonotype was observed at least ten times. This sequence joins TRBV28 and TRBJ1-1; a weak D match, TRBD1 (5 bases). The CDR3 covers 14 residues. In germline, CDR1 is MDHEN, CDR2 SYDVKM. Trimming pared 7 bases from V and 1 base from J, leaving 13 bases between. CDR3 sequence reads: CASTTGLRNTEAFF. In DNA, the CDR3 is TGTGCCAGCACCACGGGACTTCGGAACACTGAAGCTTTCTTT.

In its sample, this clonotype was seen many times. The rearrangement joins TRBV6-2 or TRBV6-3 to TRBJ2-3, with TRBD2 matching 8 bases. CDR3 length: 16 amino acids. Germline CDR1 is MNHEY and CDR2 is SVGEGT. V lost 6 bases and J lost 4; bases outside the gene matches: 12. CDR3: CASRPLGSGKADTQYF. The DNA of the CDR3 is TGTGCCAGCAGACCCCTGGGTAGCGGGAAGGCAGATACGCAGTATTTT.

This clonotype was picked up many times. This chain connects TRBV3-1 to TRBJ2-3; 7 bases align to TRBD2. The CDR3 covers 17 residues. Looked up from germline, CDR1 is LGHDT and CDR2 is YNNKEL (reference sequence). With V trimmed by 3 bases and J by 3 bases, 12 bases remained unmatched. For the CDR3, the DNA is TGTGCCAGCAGCCACGGACTGATCGGGAGGAGGACAGATACGCAGTATTTT. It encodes CASSHGLIGRRTDTQYF.

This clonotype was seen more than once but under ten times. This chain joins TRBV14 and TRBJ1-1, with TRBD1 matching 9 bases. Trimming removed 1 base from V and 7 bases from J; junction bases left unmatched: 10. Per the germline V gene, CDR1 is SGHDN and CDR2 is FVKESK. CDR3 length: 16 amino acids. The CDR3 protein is CASSQAFYRGPVEAFF. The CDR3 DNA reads TGTGCCAGCAGCCAAGCATTCTACAGGGGGCCCGTTGAAGCTTTCTTT.

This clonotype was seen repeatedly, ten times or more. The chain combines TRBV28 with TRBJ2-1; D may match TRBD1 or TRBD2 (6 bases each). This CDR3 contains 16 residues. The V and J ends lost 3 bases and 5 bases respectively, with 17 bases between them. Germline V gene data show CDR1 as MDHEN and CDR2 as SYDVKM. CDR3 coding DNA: TGTGCCAGCAGTTTGCCCCCGGGGGCCGGGAACAATGAGCAGTTCTTC. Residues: CASSLPPGAGNNEQFF.

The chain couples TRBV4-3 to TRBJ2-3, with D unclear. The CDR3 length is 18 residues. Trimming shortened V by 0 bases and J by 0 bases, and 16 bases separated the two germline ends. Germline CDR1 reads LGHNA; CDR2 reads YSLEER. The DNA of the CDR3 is TGCGCCAGCAGCCAAGAGTTAAGCAGGTCGGTTAGCACAGATACGCAGTATTTT. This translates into CASSQELSRSVSTDTQYF.

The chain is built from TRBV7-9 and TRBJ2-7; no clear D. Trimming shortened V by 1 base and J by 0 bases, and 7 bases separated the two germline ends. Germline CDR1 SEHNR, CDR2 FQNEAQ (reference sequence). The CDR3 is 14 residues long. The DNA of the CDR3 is TGTGCCAGCAGCTTAGATTGGGGCTCCTACGAGCAGTACTTC. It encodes CASSLDWGSYEQYF.

CDR3 DNA sequence: TGTGCCAGCAGTTTATATAGCGGGAGAATCTCCTACGAGCAGTACTTC. Protein: CASSLYSGRISYEQYF. The V gene is TRBV28, the J gene TRBJ2-7; 9 positions match TRBD2. The CDR3 length is 16 residues. J was trimmed by 0 bases and V by 1 base; bases with no gene match: 4. CDR1 and CDR2 (germline): MDHEN, SYDVKM.

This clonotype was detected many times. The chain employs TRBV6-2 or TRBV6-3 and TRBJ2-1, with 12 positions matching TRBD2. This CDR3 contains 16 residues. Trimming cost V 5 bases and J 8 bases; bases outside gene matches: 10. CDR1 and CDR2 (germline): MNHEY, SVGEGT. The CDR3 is CASSPLGLAGRHEQFF. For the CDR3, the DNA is TGTGCCAGCAGTCCTCTTGGACTAGCGGGACGCCATGAGCAGTTCTTC.

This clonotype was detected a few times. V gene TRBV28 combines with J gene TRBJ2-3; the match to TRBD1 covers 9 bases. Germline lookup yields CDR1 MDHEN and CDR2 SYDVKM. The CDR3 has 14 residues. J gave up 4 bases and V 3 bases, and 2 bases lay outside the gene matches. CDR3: CASSFRTGADTQYF. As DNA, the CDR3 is TGTGCCAGCAGTTTCCGGACAGGGGCAGATACGCAGTATTTT.

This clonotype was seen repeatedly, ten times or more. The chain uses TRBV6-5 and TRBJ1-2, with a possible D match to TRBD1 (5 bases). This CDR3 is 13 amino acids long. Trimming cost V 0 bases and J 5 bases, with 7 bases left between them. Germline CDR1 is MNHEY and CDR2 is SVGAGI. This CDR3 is CASSYSGGYGYTF. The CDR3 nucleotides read TGTGCCAGCAGTTACTCGGGGGGGTATGGCTACACCTTC.

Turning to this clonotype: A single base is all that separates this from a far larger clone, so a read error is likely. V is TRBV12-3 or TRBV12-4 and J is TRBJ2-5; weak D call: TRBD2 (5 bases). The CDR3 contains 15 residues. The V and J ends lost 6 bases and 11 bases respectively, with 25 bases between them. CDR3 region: CASSHTLATWNEQYF. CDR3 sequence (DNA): TGTGCCAGCAGCCACACCCTAGCAACTTGGAATGAGCAGTACTTC.

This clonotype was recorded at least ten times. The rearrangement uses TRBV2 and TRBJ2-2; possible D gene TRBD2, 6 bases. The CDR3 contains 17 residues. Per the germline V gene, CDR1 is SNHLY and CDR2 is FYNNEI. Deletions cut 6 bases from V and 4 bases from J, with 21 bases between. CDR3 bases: TGTGCCAGCAGCGACCGGGACTTAACAAGGAGCACCGGGGAGCTGTTTTTT. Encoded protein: CASSDRDLTRSTGELFF. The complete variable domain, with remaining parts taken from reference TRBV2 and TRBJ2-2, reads EPEVTQTPSHQVTQMGQEVILRCVPISNHLYFYWYRQILGQKVEFLVSFYNNEISEKSEIFDDQFSVERPDGSNFTLKIRSTKLEDSAMYFCASSDRDLTRSTGELFFGEGSRLTVL.

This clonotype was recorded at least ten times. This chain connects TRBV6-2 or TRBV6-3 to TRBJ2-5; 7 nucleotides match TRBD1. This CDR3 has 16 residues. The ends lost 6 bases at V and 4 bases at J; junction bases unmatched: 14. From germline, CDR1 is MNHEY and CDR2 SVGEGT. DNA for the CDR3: TGTGCCAGCAGCGAGATTAGGGGGCTTCGAGGAGAGACCCAGTACTTC. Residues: CASSEIRGLRGETQYF.

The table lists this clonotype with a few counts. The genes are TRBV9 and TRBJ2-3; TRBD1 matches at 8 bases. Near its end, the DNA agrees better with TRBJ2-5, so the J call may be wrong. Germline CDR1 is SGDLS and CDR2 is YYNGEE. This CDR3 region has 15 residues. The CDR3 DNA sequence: TGTGCCAGCAGCACCTACGGACAGGGCCTTGAGACCCAGTACTTC. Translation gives CASSTYGQGLETQYF.

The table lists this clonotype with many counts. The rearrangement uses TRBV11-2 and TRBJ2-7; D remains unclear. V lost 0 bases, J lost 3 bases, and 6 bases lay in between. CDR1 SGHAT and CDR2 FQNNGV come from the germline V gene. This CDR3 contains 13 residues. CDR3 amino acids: CASSLEPDYEQYF. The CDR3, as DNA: TGTGCCAGCAGCTTAGAGCCAGACTACGAGCAGTACTTC.

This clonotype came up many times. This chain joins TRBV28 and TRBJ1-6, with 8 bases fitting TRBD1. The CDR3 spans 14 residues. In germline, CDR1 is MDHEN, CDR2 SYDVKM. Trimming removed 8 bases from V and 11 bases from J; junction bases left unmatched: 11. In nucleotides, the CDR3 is TGTGCCAGCTTACGTTGGGACAGGTCGACACCCCTCCACTTT. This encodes CASLRWDRSTPLHF.

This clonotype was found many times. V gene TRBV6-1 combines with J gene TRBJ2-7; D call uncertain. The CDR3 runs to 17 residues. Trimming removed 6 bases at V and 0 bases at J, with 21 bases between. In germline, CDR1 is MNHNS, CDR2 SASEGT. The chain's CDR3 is CASSQVATKIISYEQYF. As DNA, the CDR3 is TGTGCCAGCAGCCAAGTAGCAACGAAGATTATCTCCTACGAGCAGTACTTC.